The source of this T cell receptor beta chain is a study of blood T cell repertoires in COVID-19 (dated by TCRdb to 2020 to 2022). For the study in its entirety: Samples covering the acute and convalescent phases of COVID-19 were provided by collaborators in the United States, Italy and Spain. The prospective study material was composed of cDNA or gDNA derived from T cells, B-cell-depleted T cells, or PBMCs. The dataset comprised deeply sampled blood TCRbeta repertoires from subjects exposed to, actively infected with, or recovered from COVID-19. The repertoires were made available in a free public database intended to serve as a resource for research on the immune response to SARS-CoV-2. The samples were drawn from two sources: the first 160 participants of the ongoing ImmuneRACE study, and 1,200 or so subjects contributed by 6 global collaborators. The sample metadata nearly always contained a de-identified subject ID, COVID-19 status, age in years and sex. Where available, HLA class I and class II types were taken from metadata supplied by the sample provider and were not determined by assay-based typing. Study-wide conclusions, independent of this receptor: The quantity of clinical and demographic metadata differed by source and by participant and was supplied without curation.

The CDR3 runs 16 amino acids, cysteine and phenylalanine included. Kept here is only the CDR3 DNA, which spans 48 bases and is read in frame from base 1. Relative to germline, V is 5 bases shorter and J is 4 bases shorter, with 21 bases between their ends. The CDR1 and CDR2 encoded by the germline V gene (reference sequence) are MNHEY and SMNVEV. TCRbeta CDR3 regions were amplified from genomic DNA using the immunoSEQ Assay, a bias-controlled multiplex PCR. From the authors' description of their analysis: Nucleated cell counts per sample were estimated from amplification of reference gene primers within the assay. To quantify the absolute abundance of each unique TCRbeta CDR3 rearrangement, sequence reads were collapsed and filtered. For each sample, productive Simpson clonality was calculated as the square root of Simpson's diversity index across productive rearrangements. This is the immuneACCESS table as TCRdb keeps it, with only in-frame sequences that have V and J called. A part of the clones is gone; compared with another copy, unresolved V genes explain less than half, and the rest is unexplained. Clone size and V and J calls were adopted from that table, with D and trimming inferred from the DNA. The sample table records about 200,000 clones; over 70% of these occur just once. Clones ranked in the top ten supply around 30% of the sample.

Each collaborating institution followed its own protocols to collect whole blood in K2EDTA tubes. For TCRbeta analysis, collaborator samples were shipped as frozen whole blood, as isolated PBMCs, or as DNA extracted from either sample type. Concerning this clone: It has no known antigen specificity. Base qualities are missing; no much larger clone stands one base away.

The sequenced material came from peripheral blood. This chain joins TRBV27 to TRBJ2-7; D gene: possibly TRBD2, on 5 matching bases. The sequence came from a man aged 35 to 55 with acute or convalescent COVID-19. The bases read TGTGCCAGCAGTGCGATCTTCGGTAATGGCGGGTACGAGCAGTACTTC. This gives the protein CASSAIFGNGGYEQYF.